This TCR beta chain came from a study of cytomegalovirus exposure and HLA in healthy donors. Study context: Out of about 179 million T cells, an earlier analysis found some 110 million unique TCR beta sequences in total.

The study sampled nominally healthy donors, though unrecorded immune exposures were likely. The study ran its PCR with 60 Vbeta and 13 Jbeta primers. As handled by the study authors: In a later analysis, roughly 86 million unique TCR beta chains included roughly 11 million shared by two or more donors. Profiled with immunoSEQ multiplex PCR; TCRdb holds only in-frame clones, not every one. From that table come the V and J calls and clone size; the DNA was used to work out D and trimming. Of 110,000 to 150,000 clones listed, 55% to 80% are singletons. The receptor was derived from a woman aged 40 to 50 in good health and CMV-seronegative. The sample consisted of PBMCs.

Here the CDR3 reads CAIQTKSKDRGDPAGTGELFF. The DNA of the CDR3 is TGTGCCATCCAAACTAAGAGTAAGGACAGGGGTGACCCCGCGGGCACCGGGGAGCTGTTTTTT. The chain links TRBV10-3 to TRBJ2-2, with 9 nucleotides matching TRBD1. Germline-derived CDR1 and CDR2 are ENHRY and SYGVKD. This CDR3 has 21 residues. J gave up 4 bases and V 8 bases, and 26 bases lay outside the gene matches.